Below are 21 T cell receptor beta chains sequenced from a single sample in a study of post-analysis software for immune sequencing data. Study-wide points: With TRBV5-6, TRBV5-1 and TRBV20-1 included, about 5 TRBV segments were more frequent in patients than in controls.

Every TCR beta cDNA library bore unique molecular identifiers. TCRdb reanalysed the PCR reads using MiXCR and keeps one entry per CDR3 protein. The repertoire holds approximately 360,000 distinct CDR3 sequences, with around 37% as singletons. These receptors have no known antigen. The sequencing input was blood. These receptor sequences come from a girl aged 10 to 17 with multiple sclerosis.

The CDR3 spells CSVTENTEAFF. For the CDR3, the DNA is TGCAGCGTCACTGAGAACACTGAAGCTTTCTTT. The J gene is TRBJ1-1, the V gene TRBV20-1, with D unresolved. Germline CDR1 DFQATT, CDR2 SNEGSKA (reference sequence). CDR3 length: 11 residues.

The chain carries TRBV4-1 and TRBJ1-6; D gene uncertain. Germline V gene data show CDR1 as MGHRA and CDR2 as YSYEKL. V lost 4 bases and J lost 7, with 14 bases in between. The CDR3 spans 15 residues. CDR3 protein: CASSLEGSTNSPLHF. The CDR3 DNA reads as TGCGCCAGCAGCCTTGAGGGAAGTACCAATTCACCCCTCCACTTT.

The chain recombines TRBV29-1 with TRBJ2-5, with TRBD1 as a possible D gene (5 bases). Trimming left V 7 bases short and J 2 bases short, with 17 bases between. This CDR3 is 14 amino acids long. Germline CDR1 and CDR2: SQVTM and ANQGSEA. CDR3 sequence (DNA): TGCAGCGCGGCTTGGTCGACAGCTCAAGAGACCCAGTACTTC. This encodes CSAAWSTAQETQYF.

This clonotype turned up a few times. The chain carries TRBV24-1 and TRBJ2-1; D remains ambiguous. There are 15 residues in the CDR3. The V gene's germline CDR1 is KGHDR and CDR2 SFDVKD. V was pared by 7 bases and J by 4 bases, with 16 bases between. As DNA, the CDR3 is TGTGCCACCAGGGTTTCGGGCAGGTCTTACAATGAGCAGTTCTTC. Translating it yields CATRVSGRSYNEQFF.

The chain combines TRBV20-1 with TRBJ2-3; 9 bases map to TRBD2. Germline CDR1 reads DFQATT; CDR2 reads SNEGSKA (reference sequence). CDR3 length equals 14 residues. CDR3 nucleotide sequence: TGCAGAACTGAGCGGGGGGCTGGCACAGATACGCAGTATTTT. Its protein product is CRTERGAGTDTQYF.

The chain links TRBV6-5 to TRBJ1-5; 9 bases are shared with TRBD1. The CDR3 spans 15 residues. V was pared by 5 bases and J by 5 bases, with 7 bases of the junction left unmatched. The germline V gene encodes CDR1 MNHEY and CDR2 SVGAGI. This CDR3 is CASSKDRGWDQPQHF. For the CDR3, the DNA is TGTGCCAGCAGTAAGGACAGGGGATGGGATCAGCCCCAGCATTTT.

This clonotype was seen at least ten times. The rearrangement links TRBV20-1 to TRBJ2-5, with D unclear. CDR3 length: 10 residues. The V gene lost 3 bases and the J gene lost 1 base, with 0 bases spanning the gap. Germline CDR1 reads DFQATT; CDR2 reads SNEGSKA (reference sequence). CDR3 DNA: TGCAGTGCTAGCCAAGAGACCCAGTACTTC. Its translation: CSASQETQYF.

The V call is TRBV11-2, the J call TRBJ2-3; TRBD2 aligns across 8 bases. The CDR3 sequence is 14 residues long. Germline V CDR1 and CDR2: SGHAT, FQNNGV. V lost 3 bases to trimming and J lost 4 bases; unmatched junction nucleotides: 3. In DNA form, the CDR3 reads TGTGCCAGCAGCTTGGGGCGGGGGGCAGATACGCAGTATTTT. Protein sequence: CASSLGRGADTQYF.

This clonotype came up many times. CDR3 nucleotide sequence: TGTGCCAGCAGTCCGGACAGGGGGCTGTACGAGCAGTACTTC. Protein sequence: CASSPDRGLYEQYF. J is TRBJ2-7 and V is TRBV6-5; 11 bases are shared with TRBD1. CDR3 length equals 14 residues. From germline, CDR1 is MNHEY and CDR2 SVGAGI. V lost 5 bases to trimming and J lost 4 bases; unmatched junction nucleotides: 4.

This chain connects TRBV5-1 to TRBJ1-2; D is perhaps TRBD1 (5 bases). V was shortened by 3 bases and J by 8 bases, with 11 bases between the two germline ends. Germline loops: CDR1 SGHRS, CDR2 YFSETQ. This CDR3 has 12 amino acids. Here the CDR3 DNA reads TGCGCCAGCAGCTCCGACAGTTGGGGCTACACCTTC. Its protein is CASSSDSWGYTF. Looking up the rest from reference TRBV5-1 and TRBJ1-2 gives the full variable domain: KAGVTQTPRYLIKTRGQQVTLSCSPISGHRSVSWYQQTPGQGLQFLFEYFSETQRNKGNFPGRFSGRQFSNSRSEMNVSTLELGDSALYLCASSSDSWGYTFGSGTRLTVV.

This clonotype was detected only a few times. The genes are TRBV20-1 and TRBJ2-7; D unclear. With 0 bases removed from V and 5 bases from J, the gap between germline ends came to 17 bases. CDR1 and CDR2 from the germline V gene are DFQATT and SNEGSKA (reference sequence). This CDR3 has 15 amino acids. The CDR3 coding sequence is TGCAGTGCTAGAGATCGTCCGTTCGGCTTCCACGAGCAGTACTTC. As protein: CSARDRPFGFHEQYF.

The sample holds a few counts of this clonotype. This rearrangement joins TRBV7-2 to TRBJ2-1; D possibly corresponds to TRBD2 (5 bases). V was trimmed by 5 bases and J by 4 bases, leaving 9 bases between them. The CDR3 sequence is 13 residues long. The germline gives CDR1 SGHTA, CDR2 FQGNSA. The CDR3 bases are TGTGCCAGCAGCGAGGGCCTGTACAATGAGCAGTTCTTC. It encodes CASSEGLYNEQFF.

This clonotype showed up just a few times. The chain employs TRBV14 and TRBJ2-1, with no clear D. Germline loops: CDR1 SGHDN, CDR2 FVKESK. The length of the CDR3 is 16 residues. Trimming left V 4 bases short and J 0 bases short, with 13 bases between. The CDR3 DNA is TGTGCCAGCAGCCTGATCCTCTCTGGCTCCTACAATGAGCAGTTCTTC. Amino acid sequence: CASSLILSGSYNEQFF.

This clonotype was counted a few times. The chain links TRBV6-1 to TRBJ2-5, with unresolved D. Per germline, CDR1 MNHNS and CDR2 SASEGT. V was trimmed by 4 bases and J by 0 bases, leaving 6 bases between them. The CDR3 spans 13 residues. Here the CDR3 reads CASSVEYQETQYF. In nucleotides, the CDR3 is TGTGCCAGCAGTGTAGAGTACCAAGAGACCCAGTACTTC.

V gene TRBV11-2 combines with J gene TRBJ1-1, with TRBD1 as a possible D gene (5 bases). V was trimmed by 5 bases and J by 4 bases, leaving 17 bases between them. Germline assignment: CDR1 SGHAT and CDR2 FQNNGV. The CDR3 spans 15 residues. The CDR3 region has the DNA TGTGCCAGCAGCCCTCCTTCGGGGGGATTCACTGAAGCTTTCTTT. As protein: CASSPPSGGFTEAFF.

The chain joins TRBV6-5 to TRBJ2-2; D is unclear. The CDR3 covers 15 residues. Germline CDR1 MNHEY, CDR2 SVGAGI. Trimming stripped 2 bases from V and 2 bases from J, with 9 bases between. In DNA, the CDR3 is TGTGCCAGCAGTTACGGCCTTACTAACACCGGGGAGCTGTTTTTT. Encoded protein: CASSYGLTNTGELFF.

The J gene is TRBJ1-1, the V gene TRBV6-2 or TRBV6-3; TRBD1 matches at 7 bases. Germline loops: CDR1 MNHEY, CDR2 SVGEGT. V gave up 6 bases and J gave up 2 bases; unmatched junction bases: 9. The CDR3 spans 15 residues. CDR3 sequence (DNA): TGTGCCAGCAGGACTGGGGGGACAGTTAACACTGAAGCTTTCTTT. The encoded protein is CASRTGGTVNTEAFF.

This clonotype was picked up a small number of times. This chain links TRBV6-6 with TRBJ1-5; no reliable D call. CDR3 length: 14 residues. Trimming took 7 bases from V and 0 from J, leaving 10 bases between them. From germline, CDR1 is MNHNY and CDR2 SVGAGI (reference sequence). The CDR3 region is CASNPTASNQPQHF. CDR3 sequence (DNA): TGTGCCAGCAACCCGACGGCTAGCAATCAGCCCCAGCATTTT.

The CDR3 loop reads CASRRQGRTGELFF. CDR3 nucleotides: TGTGCCAGCAGGCGACAGGGGCGGACCGGGGAGCTGTTTTTT. J is TRBJ2-2 and V is TRBV12-3 or TRBV12-4; 8 bases agree with TRBD1. V lost 6 bases and J lost 5; bases outside the gene matches: 5. The CDR3 spans 14 residues.

This clonotype was found a few times. The V call is TRBV5-6, the J call TRBJ2-1; no definite D call. CDR3 length equals 11 residues. Germline assignment: CDR1 SGHDT and CDR2 YYEEEE. V was cut by 7 bases and J by 9 bases, with 11 bases left in between. The CDR3 here is CASPRMGEQFF. For the CDR3, the DNA is TGTGCCAGCCCCCGGATGGGTGAGCAGTTCTTC.

The chain is built from TRBV28 and TRBJ2-1, with 11 positions matching TRBD2. The length of the CDR3 is 15 residues. Germline loops: CDR1 MDHEN, CDR2 SYDVKM. The V segment lost 4 bases and the J segment 7 bases; nucleotides outside the gene matches: 6. The CDR3 DNA reads as TGTGCCAGCAGTTACTATAGCGGGGGGGCAAATGAGCAGTTCTTC. This encodes CASSYYSGGANEQFF.